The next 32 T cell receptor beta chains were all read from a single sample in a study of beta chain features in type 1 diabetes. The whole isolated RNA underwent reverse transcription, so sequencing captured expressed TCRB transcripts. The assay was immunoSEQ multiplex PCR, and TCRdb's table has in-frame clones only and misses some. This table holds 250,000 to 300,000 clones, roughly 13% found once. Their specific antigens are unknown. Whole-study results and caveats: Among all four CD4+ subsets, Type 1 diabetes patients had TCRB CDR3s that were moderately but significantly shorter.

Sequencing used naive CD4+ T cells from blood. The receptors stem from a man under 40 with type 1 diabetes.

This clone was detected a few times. CDR3 region: CASSLLPGLAGNEQFF. The CDR3 DNA is TGTGCCAGCAGCCTCTTACCGGGACTAGCCGGCAATGAGCAGTTCTTC. The V and J genes are TRBV4-2 and TRBJ2-1; the match to TRBD2 covers 9 bases. The trim removed 4 bases at V and 6 bases at J, leaving 10 bases unmatched. This CDR3 is 16 amino acids long. The V gene's germline CDR1 is LGHNA and CDR2 YNFKEQ.

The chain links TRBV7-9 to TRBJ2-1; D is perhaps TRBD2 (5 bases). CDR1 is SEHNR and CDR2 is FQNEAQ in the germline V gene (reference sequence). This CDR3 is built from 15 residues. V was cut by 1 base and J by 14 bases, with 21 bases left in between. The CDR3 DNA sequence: TGTGCCAGCAGCTTAGACATTTTGGCTAGCAGCCCTGAGTTCTTC. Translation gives CASSLDILASSPEFF.

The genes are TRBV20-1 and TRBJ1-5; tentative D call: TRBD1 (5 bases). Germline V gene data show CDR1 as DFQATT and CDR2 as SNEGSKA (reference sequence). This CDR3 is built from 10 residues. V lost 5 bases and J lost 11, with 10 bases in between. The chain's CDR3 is CSALRDSQHF. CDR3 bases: TGCAGTGCTTTGAGGGACTCCCAGCATTTT.

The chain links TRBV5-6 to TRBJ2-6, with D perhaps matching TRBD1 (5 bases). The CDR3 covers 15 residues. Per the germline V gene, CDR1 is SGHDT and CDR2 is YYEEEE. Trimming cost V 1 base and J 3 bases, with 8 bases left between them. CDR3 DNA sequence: TGTGCCAGCAGCTTGAAGGGGAATGGGGCCAACGTCCTGACTTTC. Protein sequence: CASSLKGNGANVLTF.

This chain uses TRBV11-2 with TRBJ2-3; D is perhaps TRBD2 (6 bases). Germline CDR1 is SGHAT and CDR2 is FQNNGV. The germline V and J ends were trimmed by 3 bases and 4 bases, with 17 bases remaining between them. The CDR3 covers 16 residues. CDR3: CASSFTGTLLSDTQYF. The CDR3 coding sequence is TGTGCCAGCAGCTTCACTGGGACTTTGCTGTCAGATACGCAGTATTTT.

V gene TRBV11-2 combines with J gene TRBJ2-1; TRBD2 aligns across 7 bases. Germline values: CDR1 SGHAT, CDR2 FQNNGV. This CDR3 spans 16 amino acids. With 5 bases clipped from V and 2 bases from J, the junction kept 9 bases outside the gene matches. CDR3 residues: CASSLLHGTTYNEQFF. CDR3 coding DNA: TGTGCCAGCAGCCTCCTTCACGGGACTACCTACAATGAGCAGTTCTTC.

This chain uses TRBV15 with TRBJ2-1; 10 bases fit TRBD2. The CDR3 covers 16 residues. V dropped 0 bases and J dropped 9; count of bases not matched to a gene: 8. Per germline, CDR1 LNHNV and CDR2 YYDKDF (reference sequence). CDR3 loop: CATSRDLAGGLPEQFF. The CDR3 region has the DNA TGTGCCACCAGCAGAGATTTAGCGGGAGGCTTGCCTGAGCAGTTCTTC.

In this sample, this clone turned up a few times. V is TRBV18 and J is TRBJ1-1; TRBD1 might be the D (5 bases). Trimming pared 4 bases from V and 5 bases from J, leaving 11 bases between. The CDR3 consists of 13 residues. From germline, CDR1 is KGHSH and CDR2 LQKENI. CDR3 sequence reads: CASSLPGRTEAFF. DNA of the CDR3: TGTGCCAGCTCACTTCCAGGGCGGACTGAAGCTTTCTTT.

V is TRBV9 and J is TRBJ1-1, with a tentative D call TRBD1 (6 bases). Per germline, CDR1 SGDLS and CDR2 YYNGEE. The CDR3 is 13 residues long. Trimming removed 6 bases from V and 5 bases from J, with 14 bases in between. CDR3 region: CASNDIRGTEAFF. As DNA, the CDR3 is TGTGCCAGCAACGATATCAGGGGAACTGAAGCTTTCTTT.

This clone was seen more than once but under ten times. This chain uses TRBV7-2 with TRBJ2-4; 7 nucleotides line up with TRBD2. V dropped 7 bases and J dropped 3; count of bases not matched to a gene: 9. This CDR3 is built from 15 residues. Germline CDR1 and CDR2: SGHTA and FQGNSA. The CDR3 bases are TGTGCCAGCAAAAGCGGGACGGGGGACAAAAACATTCAGTACTTC. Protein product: CASKSGTGDKNIQYF.

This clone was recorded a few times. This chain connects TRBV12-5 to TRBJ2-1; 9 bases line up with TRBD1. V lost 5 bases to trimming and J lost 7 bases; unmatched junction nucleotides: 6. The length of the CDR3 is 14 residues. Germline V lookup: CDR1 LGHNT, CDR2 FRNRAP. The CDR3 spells CASGRGQGLNEQFF. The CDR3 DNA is TGTGCTAGTGGTCGCGGACAGGGGTTAAATGAGCAGTTCTTC.

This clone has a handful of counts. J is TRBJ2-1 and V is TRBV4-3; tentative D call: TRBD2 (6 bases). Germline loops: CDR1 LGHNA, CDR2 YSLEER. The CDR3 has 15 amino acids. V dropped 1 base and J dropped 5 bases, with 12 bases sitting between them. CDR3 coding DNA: TGCGCCAGCAGCCAAGCGTCATCGGGGGACAATGAGCAGTTCTTC. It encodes CASSQASSGDNEQFF.

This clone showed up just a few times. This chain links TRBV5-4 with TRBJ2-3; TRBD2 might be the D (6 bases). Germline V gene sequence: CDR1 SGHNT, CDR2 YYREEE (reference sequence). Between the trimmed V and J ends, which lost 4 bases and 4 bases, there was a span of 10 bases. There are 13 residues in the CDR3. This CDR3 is CASSHGGADTQYF. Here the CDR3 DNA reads TGTGCCAGCAGCCATGGAGGGGCAGATACGCAGTATTTT.

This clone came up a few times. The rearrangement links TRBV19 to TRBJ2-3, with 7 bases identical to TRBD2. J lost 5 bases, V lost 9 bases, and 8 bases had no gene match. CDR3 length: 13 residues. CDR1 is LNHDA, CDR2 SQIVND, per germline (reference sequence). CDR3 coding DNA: TGTGCCAGCAGCGGGAATCGGAAAGATACGCAGTATTTT. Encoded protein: CASSGNRKDTQYF.

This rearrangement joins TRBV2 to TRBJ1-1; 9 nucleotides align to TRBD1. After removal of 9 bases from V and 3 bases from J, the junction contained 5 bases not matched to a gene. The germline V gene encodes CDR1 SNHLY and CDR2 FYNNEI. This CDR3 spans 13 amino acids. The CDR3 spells CARGQGRDTEAFF. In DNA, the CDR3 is TGTGCCAGGGGACAGGGTCGTGACACTGAAGCTTTCTTT.

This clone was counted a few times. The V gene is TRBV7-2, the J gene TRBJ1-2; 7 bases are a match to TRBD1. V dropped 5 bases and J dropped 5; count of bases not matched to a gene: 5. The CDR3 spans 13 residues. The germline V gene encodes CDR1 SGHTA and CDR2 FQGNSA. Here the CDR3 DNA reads TGTGCCAGCAGCCCTGACAGGGAGTATGGCTACACCTTC. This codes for CASSPDREYGYTF.

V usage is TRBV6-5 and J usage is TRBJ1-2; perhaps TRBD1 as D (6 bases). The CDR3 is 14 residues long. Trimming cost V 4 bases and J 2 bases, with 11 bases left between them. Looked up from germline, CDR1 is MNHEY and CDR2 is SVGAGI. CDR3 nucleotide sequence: TGTGCCAGCAGTTTAGACAGGATGAACTATGGCTACACCTTC. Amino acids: CASSLDRMNYGYTF.

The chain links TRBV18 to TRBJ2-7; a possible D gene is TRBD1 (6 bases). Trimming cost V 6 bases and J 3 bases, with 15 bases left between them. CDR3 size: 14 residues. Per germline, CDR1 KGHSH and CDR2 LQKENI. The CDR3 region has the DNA TGTGCCAGCTCCCAGGGACCAGGGGACTACGAGCAGTACTTC. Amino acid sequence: CASSQGPGDYEQYF.

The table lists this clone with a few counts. The DNA for the CDR3 is TGTGCCAGCAGCTTAAATAGCGGGCCCTACAATGAGCAGTTCTTC. Translating gives CASSLNSGPYNEQFF. V usage is TRBV11-2 and J usage is TRBJ2-1, with 7 positions matching TRBD2. Germline lookup yields CDR1 SGHAT and CDR2 FQNNGV. The CDR3 is 15 amino acids. J gave up 2 bases and V 2 bases, and 3 bases lay outside the gene matches.

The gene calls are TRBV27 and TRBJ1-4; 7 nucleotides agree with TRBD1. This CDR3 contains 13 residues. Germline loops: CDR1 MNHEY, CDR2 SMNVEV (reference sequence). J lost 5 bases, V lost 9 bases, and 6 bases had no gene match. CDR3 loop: CASRTGPNEKLFF. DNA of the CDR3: TGTGCCAGTAGGACAGGCCCGAATGAAAAACTGTTTTTT.

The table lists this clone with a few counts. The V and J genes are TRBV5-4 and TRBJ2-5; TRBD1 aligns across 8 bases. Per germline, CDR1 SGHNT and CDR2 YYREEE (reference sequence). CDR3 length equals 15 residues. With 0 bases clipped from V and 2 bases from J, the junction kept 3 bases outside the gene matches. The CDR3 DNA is TGTGCCAGCAGCTTGGCCAGGGGGCAACAAGAGACCCAGTACTTC. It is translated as CASSLARGQQETQYF.

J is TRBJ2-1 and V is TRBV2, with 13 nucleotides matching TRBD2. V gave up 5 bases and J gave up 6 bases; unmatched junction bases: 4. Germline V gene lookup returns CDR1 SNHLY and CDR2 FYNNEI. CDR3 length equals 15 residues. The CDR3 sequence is CASSSGTSGTNEQFF. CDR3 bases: TGTGCCAGCAGTTCCGGGACTAGCGGGACCAATGAGCAGTTCTTC.

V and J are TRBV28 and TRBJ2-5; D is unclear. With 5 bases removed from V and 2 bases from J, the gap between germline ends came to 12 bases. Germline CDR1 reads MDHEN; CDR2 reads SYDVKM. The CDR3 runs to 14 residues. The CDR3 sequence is CASSPPSVQETQYF. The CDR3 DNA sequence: TGTGCCAGCAGTCCCCCGAGCGTACAAGAGACCCAGTACTTC.

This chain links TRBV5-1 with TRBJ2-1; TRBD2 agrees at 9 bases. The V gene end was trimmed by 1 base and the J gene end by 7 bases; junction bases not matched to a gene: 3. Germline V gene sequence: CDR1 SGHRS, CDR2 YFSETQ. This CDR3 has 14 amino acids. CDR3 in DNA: TGCGCCAGCAGCTTGTTTAGCGGGAGAAATGAGCAGTTCTTC. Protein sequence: CASSLFSGRNEQFF.

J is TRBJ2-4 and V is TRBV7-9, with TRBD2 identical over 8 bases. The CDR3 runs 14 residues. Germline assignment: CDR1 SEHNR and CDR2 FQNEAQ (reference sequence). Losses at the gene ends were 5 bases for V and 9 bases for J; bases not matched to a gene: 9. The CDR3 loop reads CASSPGLDISIQYF. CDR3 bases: TGTGCCAGCAGCCCGGGACTAGACATCAGCATTCAGTACTTC.

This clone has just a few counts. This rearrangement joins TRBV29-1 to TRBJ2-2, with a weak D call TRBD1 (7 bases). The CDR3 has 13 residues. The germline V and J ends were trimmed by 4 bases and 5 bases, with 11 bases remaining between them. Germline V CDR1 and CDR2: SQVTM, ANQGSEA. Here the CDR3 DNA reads TGCAGCGTTGCACAGGGGAGGACCGGGGAGCTGTTTTTT. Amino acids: CSVAQGRTGELFF.

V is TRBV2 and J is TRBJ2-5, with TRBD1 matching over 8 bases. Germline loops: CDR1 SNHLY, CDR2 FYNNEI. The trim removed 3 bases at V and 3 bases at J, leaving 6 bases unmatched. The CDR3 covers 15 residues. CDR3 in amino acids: CASSEGNRGKETQYF. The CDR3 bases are TGTGCCAGCAGTGAGGGTAACAGGGGGAAAGAGACCCAGTACTTC.

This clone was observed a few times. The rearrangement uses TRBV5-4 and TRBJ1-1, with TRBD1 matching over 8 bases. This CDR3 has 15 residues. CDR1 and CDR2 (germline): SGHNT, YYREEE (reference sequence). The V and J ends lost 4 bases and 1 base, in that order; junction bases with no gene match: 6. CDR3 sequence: CASSLGTGRNTEAFF. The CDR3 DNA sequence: TGTGCCAGCAGCCTAGGGACAGGACGGAACACTGAAGCTTTCTTT.

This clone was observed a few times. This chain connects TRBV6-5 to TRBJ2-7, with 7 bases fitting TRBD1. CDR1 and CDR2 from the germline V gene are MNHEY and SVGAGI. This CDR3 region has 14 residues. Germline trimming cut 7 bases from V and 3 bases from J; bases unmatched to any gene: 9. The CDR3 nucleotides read TGTGCCAGCACCAAGGGGGCAGGGGGCTACGAGCAGTACTTC. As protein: CASTKGAGGYEQYF.

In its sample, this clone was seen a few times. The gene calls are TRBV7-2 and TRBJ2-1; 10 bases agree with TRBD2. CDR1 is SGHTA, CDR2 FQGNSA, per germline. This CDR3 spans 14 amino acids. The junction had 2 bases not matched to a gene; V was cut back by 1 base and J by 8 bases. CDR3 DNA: TGTGCCAGCAGCTTAGAGCGGGGGGGGTATGAGCAGTTCTTC. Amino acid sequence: CASSLERGGYEQFF.

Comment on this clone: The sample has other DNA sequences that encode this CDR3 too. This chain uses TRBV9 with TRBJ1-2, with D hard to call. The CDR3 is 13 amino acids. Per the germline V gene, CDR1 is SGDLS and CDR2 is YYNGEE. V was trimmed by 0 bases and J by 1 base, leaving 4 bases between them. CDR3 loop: CASSVALNYGYTF. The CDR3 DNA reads TGTGCCAGCAGCGTAGCCCTTAACTATGGCTACACCTTC.

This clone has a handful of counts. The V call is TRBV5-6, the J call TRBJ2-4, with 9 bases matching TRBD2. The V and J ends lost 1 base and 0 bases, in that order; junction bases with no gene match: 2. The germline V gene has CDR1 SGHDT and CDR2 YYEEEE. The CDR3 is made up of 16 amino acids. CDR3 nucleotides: TGTGCCAGCAGCTTGATTAGCGGGGGAGCCAAAAACATTCAGTACTTC. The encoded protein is CASSLISGGAKNIQYF.